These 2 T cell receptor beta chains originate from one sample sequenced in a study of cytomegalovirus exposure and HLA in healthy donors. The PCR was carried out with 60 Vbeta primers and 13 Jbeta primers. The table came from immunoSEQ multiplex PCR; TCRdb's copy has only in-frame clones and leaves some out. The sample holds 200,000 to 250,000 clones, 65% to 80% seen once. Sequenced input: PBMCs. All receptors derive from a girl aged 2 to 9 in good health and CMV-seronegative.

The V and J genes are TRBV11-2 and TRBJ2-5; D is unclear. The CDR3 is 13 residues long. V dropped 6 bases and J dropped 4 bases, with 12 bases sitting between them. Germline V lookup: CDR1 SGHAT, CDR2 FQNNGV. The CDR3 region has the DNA TGTGCCAGCAGTCTCCAGGTGGGAGAGACCCAGTACTTC. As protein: CASSLQVGETQYF.

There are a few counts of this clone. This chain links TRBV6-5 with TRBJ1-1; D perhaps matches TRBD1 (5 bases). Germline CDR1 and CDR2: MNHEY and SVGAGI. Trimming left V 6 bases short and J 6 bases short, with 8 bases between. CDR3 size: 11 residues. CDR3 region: CASSGHAEAFF. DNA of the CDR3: TGTGCCAGCAGCGGACACGCTGAAGCTTTCTTT.